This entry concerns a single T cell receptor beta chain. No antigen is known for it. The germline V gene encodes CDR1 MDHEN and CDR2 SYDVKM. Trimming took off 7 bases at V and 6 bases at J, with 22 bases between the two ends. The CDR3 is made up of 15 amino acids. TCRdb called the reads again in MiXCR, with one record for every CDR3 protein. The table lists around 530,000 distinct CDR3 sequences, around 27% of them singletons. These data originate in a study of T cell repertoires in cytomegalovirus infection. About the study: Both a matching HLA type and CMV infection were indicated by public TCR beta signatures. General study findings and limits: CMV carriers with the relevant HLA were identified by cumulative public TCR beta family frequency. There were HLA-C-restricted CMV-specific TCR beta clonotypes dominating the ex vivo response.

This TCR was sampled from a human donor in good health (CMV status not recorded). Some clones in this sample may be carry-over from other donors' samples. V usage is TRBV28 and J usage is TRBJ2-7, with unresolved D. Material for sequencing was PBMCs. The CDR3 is CASTQSGLVESEQYF. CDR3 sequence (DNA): TGTGCCAGCACCCAAAGTGGGCTAGTGGAGAGCGAGCAGTACTTC.